Included here is one TCR beta chain sequence, with context. Antigen unknown. The sample belongs to a study of cytomegalovirus exposure and HLA in healthy donors. Study outcomes and limitations: In a later analysis, TCR beta V- and J-gene trimming was associated with a missense DCLRE1C variant. Accurate prediction of HLA-A and HLA-B alleles (for most subjects) was reportedly achieved from TCR beta sequences.

This cohort consisted of healthy bone marrow donors. Vbeta (60) and Jbeta (13) primers were used in the PCR. Clones were read by immunoSEQ multiplex PCR, and TCRdb kept only the in-frame ones, dropping some. The sample carries around 150,000 clones, 70% to 80% recorded once. Material: PBMCs. The receptor was isolated from a man aged 55 to 70 in good health and CMV-seronegative.

Here the CDR3 reads CASSPDSYGYTF. The CDR3 DNA reads TGCGCCAGCAGCCCGGACAGCTATGGCTACACCTTC. The chain has TRBV5-1 and TRBJ1-2, with a weak D call TRBD1 (6 bases). Trimming pared 4 bases from V and 4 bases from J, leaving 8 bases between. The CDR3 loop spans 12 amino acids. Germline CDR1 SGHRS, CDR2 YFSETQ.